What follows describes a single TCR beta chain. No antigen is known for it. The data were taken from a study of T-cell reconstitution after alpha-beta-depleted transplantation in children. Unique molecular identifiers were incorporated when the TCRbeta library was constructed. TCRdb reprocessed the PCR reads via MiXCR and lists one record per CDR3 protein. The sample has some 600,000 distinct CDR3 sequences; about an eighth are singletons. General observations from the study: Surviving thymic progenitors and recipient T cells were the source of high TCRbeta diversity at day 60 in some patients. Two months or so post-transplant, alpha-beta T cells reportedly derived from several hundred expanded graft clones. Hyperexpanded clones declined; after one year, newly produced T cells mostly supplied diversity.

This clonotype was obtained from a male patient younger than 18 who had a stem cell transplant for acute myeloid leukemia, so the T cells may come from the graft donor. This material consisted of PBMCs, mostly from graft donor cells, taken 360 days after TCRalphabeta/CD19-depleted stem cell transplant.

As DNA, the CDR3 is TGCAGCGTTGGGGACAGGGGGGCTAGGCAGTTCTTC. Translating gives CSVGDRGARQFF. This chain connects TRBV29-1 to TRBJ2-1, with 11 bases that match TRBD1. J was trimmed by 12 bases and V by 4 bases; bases with no gene match: 5. The CDR3 loop spans 12 amino acids. Germline V gene lookup returns CDR1 SQVTM and CDR2 ANQGSEA.